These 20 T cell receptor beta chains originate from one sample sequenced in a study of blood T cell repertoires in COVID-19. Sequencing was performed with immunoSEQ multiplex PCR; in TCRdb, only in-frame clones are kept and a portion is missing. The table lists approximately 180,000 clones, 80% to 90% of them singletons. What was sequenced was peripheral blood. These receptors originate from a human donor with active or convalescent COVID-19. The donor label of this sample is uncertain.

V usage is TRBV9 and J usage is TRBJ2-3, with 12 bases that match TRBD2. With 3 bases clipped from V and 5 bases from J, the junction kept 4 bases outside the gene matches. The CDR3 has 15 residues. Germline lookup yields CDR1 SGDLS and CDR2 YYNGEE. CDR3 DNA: TGTGCCAGCAGCGCGCTAGCGGGGGGGCGAGATACGCAGTATTTT. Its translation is CASSALAGGRDTQYF.

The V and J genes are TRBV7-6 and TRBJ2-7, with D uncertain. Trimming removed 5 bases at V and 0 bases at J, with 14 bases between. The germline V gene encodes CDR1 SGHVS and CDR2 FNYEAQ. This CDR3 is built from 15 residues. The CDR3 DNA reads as TGTGCCAGCAGCATGAGCGAGTTCAGCTCCTACGAGCAGTACTTC. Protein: CASSMSEFSSYEQYF.

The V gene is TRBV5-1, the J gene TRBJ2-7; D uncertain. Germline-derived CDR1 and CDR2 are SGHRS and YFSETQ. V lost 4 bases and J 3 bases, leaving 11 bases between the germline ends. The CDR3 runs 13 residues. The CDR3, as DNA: TGCGCCAGCAGCCGAGACTTGCTCTACGAGCAGTACTTC. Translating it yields CASSRDLLYEQYF.

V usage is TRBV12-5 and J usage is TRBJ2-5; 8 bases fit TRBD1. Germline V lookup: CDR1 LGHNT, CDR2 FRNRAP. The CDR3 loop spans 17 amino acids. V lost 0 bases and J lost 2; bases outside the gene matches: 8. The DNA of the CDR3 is TGTGCTAGTGGTTTGGTACCCGTCAGGGGGCTTCAAGAGACCCAGTACTTC. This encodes CASGLVPVRGLQETQYF.

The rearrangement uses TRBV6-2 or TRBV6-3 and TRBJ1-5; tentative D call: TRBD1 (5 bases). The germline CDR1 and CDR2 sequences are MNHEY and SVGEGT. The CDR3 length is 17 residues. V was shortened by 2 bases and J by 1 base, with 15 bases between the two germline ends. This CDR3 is CASSYTPGGASNQPQHF. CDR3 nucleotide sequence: TGTGCCAGCAGTTACACCCCTGGCGGGGCCAGCAATCAGCCCCAGCATTTT.

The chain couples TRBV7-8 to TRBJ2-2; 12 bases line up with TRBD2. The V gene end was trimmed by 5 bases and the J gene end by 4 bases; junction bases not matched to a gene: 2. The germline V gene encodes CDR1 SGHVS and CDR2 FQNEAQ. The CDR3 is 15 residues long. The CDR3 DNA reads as TGTGCCAGCAGCAAACTAGCGGGAGGCACCGGGGAGCTGTTTTTT. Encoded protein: CASSKLAGGTGELFF.

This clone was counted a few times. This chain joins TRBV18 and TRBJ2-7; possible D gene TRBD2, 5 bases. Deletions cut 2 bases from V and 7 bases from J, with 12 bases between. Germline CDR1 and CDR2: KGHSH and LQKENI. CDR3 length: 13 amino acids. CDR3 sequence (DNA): TGTGCCAGCTCACCAGACCTCTCGGGGGAGCAGTACTTC. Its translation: CASSPDLSGEQYF.

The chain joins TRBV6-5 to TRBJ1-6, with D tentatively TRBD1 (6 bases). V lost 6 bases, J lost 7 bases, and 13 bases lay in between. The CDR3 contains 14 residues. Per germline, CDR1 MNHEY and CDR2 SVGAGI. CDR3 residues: CASSHREGNSPLHF. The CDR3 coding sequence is TGTGCCAGCAGCCACAGGGAAGGGAATTCACCCCTCCACTTT.

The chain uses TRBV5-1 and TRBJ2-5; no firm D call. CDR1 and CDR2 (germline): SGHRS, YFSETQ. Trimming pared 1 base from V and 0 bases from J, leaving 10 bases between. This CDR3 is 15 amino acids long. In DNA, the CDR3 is TGCGCCAGCAGCTTGAATGGCGGCAACCAAGAGACCCAGTACTTC. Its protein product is CASSLNGGNQETQYF.

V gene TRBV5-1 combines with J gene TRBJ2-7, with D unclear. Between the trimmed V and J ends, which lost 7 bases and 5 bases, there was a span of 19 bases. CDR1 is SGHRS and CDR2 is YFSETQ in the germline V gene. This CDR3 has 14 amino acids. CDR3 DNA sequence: TGCGCCAGCCATAAAGGTGTTCCGGGTCACGAGCAGTACTTC. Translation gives CASHKGVPGHEQYF.

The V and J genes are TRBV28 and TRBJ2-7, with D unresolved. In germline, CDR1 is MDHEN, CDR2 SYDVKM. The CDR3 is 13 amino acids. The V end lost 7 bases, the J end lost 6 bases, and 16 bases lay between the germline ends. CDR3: CASKTPPLLEQYF. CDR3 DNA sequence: TGTGCCAGCAAGACACCCCCTCTCCTCGAGCAGTACTTC.

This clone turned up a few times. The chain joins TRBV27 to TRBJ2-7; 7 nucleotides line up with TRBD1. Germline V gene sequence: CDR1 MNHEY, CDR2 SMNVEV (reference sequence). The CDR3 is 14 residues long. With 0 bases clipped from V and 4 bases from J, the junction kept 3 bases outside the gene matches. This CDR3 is CASSLSKGAYEQYF. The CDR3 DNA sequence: TGTGCCAGCAGTTTATCGAAGGGGGCTTACGAGCAGTACTTC.

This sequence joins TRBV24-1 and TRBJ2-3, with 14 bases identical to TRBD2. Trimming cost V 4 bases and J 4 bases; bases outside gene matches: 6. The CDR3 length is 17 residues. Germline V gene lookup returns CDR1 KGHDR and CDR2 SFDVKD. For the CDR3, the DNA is TGTGCCACCAGTGAAGTCGGGACTAGCGGGAGAGCAGATACGCAGTATTTT. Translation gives CATSEVGTSGRADTQYF.

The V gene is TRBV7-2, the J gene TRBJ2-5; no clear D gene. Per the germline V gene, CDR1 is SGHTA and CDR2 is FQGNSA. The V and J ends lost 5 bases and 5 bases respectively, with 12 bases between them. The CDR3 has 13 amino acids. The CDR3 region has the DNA TGTGCCAGCAGCCTCGGCTACGGGGAGACCCAGTACTTC. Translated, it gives CASSLGYGETQYF.

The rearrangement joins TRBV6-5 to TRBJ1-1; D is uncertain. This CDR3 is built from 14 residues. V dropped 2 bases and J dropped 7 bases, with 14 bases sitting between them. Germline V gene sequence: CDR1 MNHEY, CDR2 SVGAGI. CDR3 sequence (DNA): TGTGCCAGCAGTTACGGAAAATCCCGGGTTGAAGCTTTCTTT. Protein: CASSYGKSRVEAFF.

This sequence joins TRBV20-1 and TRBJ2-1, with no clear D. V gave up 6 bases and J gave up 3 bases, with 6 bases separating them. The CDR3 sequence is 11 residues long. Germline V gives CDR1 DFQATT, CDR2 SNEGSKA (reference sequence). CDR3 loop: CSARVYNEQFF. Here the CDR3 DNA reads TGCAGTGCCCGCGTCTACAATGAGCAGTTCTTC.

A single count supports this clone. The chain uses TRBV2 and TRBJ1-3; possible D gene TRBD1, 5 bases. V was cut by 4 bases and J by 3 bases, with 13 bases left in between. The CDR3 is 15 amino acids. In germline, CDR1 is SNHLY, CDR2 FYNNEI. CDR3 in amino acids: CASSVGRGGGNTIYF. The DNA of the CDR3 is TGTGCCAGCAGTGTTGGCCGCGGGGGTGGAAACACCATATATTTT.

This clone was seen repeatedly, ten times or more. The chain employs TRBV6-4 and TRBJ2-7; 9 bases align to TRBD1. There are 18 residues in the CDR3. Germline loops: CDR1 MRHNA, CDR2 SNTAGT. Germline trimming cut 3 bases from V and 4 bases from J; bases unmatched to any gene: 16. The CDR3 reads CASSDGQGTGRAFYEQYF. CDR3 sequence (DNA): TGTGCCAGCAGTGATGGACAGGGGACGGGTCGGGCTTTTTACGAGCAGTACTTC.

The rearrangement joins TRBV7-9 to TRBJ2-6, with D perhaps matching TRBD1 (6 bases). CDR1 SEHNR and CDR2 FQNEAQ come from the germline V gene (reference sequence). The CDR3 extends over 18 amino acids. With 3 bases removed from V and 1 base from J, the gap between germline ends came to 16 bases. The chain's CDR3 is CASSFWGHLESGANVLTF. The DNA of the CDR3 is TGTGCCAGCAGCTTTTGGGGACACCTAGAATCTGGGGCCAACGTCCTGACTTTC.

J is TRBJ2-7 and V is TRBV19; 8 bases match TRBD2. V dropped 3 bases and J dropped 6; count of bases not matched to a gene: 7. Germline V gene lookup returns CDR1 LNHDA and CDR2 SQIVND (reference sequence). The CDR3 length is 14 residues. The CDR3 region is CASSIHLAGIEQYF. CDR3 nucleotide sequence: TGTGCCAGTAGTATTCATCTAGCGGGTATCGAGCAGTACTTC.